The entry below describes one TCR beta chain. This record comes from a study of shared clonotypes between healthy human individuals. The CDR3 length is 16 residues. The germline V and J ends were trimmed by 9 bases and 4 bases, with 22 bases remaining between them. Germline V gives CDR1 LNHNV, CDR2 YYDKDF (reference sequence). Repertoires were generated with immunoSEQ multiplex PCR, while TCRdb's copy carries only in-frame clones and drops some. Found here are 1,500,000 or so clones, roughly 96% of them singletons; the top ten hold approximately 1%. The clonotype comes from a man aged 25 to 45 in good health. Sequenced: naive CD4+ T cells sorted from blood. Subset noted: CD45RA+ positively selected. This rearrangement joins TRBV15 to TRBJ2-1; TRBD2 is a possible D gene (6 bases). CDR3 protein: CATIGGLKESYNEQFF. In DNA form, the CDR3 reads TGTGCCACGATCGGGGGATTGAAGGAGTCTTACAATGAGCAGTTCTTC.